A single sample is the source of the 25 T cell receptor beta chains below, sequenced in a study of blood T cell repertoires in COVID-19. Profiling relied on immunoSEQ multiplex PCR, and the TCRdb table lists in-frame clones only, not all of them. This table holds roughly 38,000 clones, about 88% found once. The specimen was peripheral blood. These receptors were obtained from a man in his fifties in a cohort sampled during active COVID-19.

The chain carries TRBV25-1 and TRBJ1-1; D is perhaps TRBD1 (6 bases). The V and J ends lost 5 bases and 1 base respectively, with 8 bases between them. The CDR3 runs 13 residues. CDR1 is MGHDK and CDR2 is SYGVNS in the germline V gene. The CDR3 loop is CASSTGQNTEAFF. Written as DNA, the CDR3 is TGTGCCAGCAGTACAGGGCAGAACACTGAAGCTTTCTTT.

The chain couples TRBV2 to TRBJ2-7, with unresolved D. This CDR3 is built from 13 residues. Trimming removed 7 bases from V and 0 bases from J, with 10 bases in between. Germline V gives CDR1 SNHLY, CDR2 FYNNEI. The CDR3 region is CASTDHSSYEQYF. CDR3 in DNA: TGTGCCAGCACTGATCACAGCTCCTACGAGCAGTACTTC.

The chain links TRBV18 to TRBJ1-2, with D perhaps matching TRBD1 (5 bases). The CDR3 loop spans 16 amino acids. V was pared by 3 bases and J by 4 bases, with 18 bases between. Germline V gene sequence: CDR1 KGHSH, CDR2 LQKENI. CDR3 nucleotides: TGTGCCAGCTCACCTCAGGGTCCCCTCTCTATCTATGGCTACACCTTC. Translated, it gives CASSPQGPLSIYGYTF.

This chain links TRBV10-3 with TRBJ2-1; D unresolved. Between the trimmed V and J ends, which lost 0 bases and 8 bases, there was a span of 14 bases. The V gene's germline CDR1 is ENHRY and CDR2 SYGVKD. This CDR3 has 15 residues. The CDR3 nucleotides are TGTGCCATCAGTGAGTCGATTCCCTCGGTGGATGAGCAGTTCTTC. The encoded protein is CAISESIPSVDEQFF.

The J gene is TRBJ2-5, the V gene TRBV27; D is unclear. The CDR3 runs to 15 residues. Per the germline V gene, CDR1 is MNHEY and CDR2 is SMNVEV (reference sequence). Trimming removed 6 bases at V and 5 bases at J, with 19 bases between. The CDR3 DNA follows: TGTGCCAGCAGGAAGACGGCCTCATGGCGGGAGACCCAGTACTTC. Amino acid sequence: CASRKTASWRETQYF.

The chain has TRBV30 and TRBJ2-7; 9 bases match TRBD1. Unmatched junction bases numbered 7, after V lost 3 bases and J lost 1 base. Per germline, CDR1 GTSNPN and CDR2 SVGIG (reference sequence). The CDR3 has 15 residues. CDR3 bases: TGTGCCTGGAGCCGTCCCGGGACAGGGTCCTACGAGCAGTACGTC. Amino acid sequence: CAWSRPGTGSYEQYV.

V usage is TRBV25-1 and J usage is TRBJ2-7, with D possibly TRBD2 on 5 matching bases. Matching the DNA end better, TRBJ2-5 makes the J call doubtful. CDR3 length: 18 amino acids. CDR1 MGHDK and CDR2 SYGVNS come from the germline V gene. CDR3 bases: TGTGCCAGCAGTGAATCGAGTGAGGGCAGGCAAGCCCAAGAGACCCAGTACTTC. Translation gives CASSESSEGRQAQETQYF.

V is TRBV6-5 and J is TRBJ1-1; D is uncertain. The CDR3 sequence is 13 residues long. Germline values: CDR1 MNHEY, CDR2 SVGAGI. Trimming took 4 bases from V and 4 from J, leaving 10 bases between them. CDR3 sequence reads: CASSLGLVTEAFF. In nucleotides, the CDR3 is TGTGCCAGCAGTTTAGGACTGGTCACTGAAGCTTTCTTT.

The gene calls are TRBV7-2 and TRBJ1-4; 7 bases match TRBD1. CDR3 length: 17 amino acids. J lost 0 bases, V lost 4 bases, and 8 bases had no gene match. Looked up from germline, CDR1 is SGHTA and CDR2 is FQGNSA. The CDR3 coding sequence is TGTGCCAGCAGCTCGGAGGACAGGAGGTCAACTAATGAAAAACTGTTTTTT. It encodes CASSSEDRRSTNEKLFF.

This CDR3 is CASSFSGQGETQYF. As DNA, the CDR3 is TGTGCCAGCAGCTTCAGTGGTCAGGGGGAGACCCAGTACTTC. The chain joins TRBV7-3 to TRBJ2-5; TRBD1 might be the D (6 bases). Germline CDR1 reads SGHTA; CDR2 reads FQGTGA. The CDR3 loop spans 14 amino acids. Trimming pared 3 bases from V and 5 bases from J, leaving 13 bases between.

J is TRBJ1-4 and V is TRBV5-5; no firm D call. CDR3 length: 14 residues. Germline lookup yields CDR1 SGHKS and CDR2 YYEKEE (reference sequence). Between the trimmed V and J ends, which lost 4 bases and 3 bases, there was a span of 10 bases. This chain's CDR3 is CASSQDWANEKLFF. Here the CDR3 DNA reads TGTGCCAGCAGCCAGGATTGGGCTAATGAAAAACTGTTTTTT.

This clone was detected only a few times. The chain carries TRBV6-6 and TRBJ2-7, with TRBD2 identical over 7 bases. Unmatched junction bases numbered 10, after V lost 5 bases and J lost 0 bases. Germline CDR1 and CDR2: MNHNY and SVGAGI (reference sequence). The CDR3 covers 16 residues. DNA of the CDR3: TGTGCCAGCAGTCCCCTTTCAGCGGGACCCTCCTACGAGCAGTACGTC. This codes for CASSPLSAGPSYEQYV.

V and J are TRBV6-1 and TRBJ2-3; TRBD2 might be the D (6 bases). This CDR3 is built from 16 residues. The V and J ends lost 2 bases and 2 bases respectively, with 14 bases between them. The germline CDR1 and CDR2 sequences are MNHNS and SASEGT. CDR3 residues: CASSELTGEFTDTQYF. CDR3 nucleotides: TGTGCCAGCAGTGAACTAACGGGGGAATTCACAGATACGCAGTATTTT.

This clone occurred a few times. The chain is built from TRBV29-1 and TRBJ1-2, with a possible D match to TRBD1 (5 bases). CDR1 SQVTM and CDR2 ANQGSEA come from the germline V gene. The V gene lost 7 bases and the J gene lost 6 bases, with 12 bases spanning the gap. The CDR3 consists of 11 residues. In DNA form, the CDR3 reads TGCAGCGAGAGACAGTCTGATGGCTACACCTTC. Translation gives CSERQSDGYTF.

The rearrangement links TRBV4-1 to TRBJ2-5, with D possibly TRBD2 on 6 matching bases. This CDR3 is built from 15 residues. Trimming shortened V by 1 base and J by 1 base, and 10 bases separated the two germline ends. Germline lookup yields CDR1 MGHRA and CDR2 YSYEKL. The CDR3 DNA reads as TGCGCCAGCAGCCAAGTTCCCGGGAGCCAAGAGACCCAGTACTTC. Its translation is CASSQVPGSQETQYF.

The CDR3 loop reads CASSLGDRKGLPQHF. In DNA form, the CDR3 reads TGTGCCAGCAGCTTAGGGGACAGGAAGGGGTTGCCCCAGCATTTT. V usage is TRBV13 and J usage is TRBJ1-5, with 7 bases fitting TRBD1. V lost 0 bases and J lost 9; bases outside the gene matches: 8. The CDR3 has 15 amino acids. From germline, CDR1 is PRHDT and CDR2 FYEKMQ (reference sequence).

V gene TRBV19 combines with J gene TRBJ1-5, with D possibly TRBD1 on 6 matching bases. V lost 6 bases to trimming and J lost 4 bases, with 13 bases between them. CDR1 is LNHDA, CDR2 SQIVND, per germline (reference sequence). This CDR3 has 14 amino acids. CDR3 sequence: CASRWTAGNQPQHF. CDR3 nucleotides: TGTGCCAGTAGATGGACAGCGGGGAATCAGCCCCAGCATTTT.

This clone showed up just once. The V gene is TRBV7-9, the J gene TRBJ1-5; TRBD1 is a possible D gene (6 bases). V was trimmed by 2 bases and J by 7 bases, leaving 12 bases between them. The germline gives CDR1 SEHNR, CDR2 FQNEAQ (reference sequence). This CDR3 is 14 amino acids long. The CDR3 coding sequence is TGTGCCAGCAGCTTATCACAGGGCGGACAGCCCCAGCATTTT. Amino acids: CASSLSQGGQPQHF.

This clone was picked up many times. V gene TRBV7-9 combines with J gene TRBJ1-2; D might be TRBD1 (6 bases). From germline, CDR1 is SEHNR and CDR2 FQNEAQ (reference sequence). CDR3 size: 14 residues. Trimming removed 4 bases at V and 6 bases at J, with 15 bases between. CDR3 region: CASSSVDRSNGYTF. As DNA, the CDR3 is TGTGCCAGCAGCTCCGTAGACAGGAGCAATGGCTACACCTTC.

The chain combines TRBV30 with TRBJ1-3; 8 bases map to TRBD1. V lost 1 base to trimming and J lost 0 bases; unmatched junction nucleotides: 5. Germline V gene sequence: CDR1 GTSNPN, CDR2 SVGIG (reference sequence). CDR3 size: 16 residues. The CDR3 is CAWSGGTGFSGNTIYF. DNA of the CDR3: TGTGCCTGGAGTGGGGGGACAGGATTCTCTGGAAACACCATATATTTT.

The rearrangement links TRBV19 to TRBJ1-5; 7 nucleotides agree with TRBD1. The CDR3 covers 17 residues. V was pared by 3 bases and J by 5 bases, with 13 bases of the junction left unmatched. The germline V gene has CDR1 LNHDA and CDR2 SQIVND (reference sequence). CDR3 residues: CASSIGTANRNHQPQHF. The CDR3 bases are TGTGCCAGTAGTATCGGGACAGCCAACAGAAACCATCAGCCCCAGCATTTT.

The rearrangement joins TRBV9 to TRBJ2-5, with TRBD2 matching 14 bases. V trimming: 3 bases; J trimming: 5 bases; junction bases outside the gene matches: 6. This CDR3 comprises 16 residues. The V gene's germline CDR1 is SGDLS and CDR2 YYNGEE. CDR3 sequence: CASSAGLAGVSETQYF. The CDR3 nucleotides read TGTGCCAGCAGCGCGGGACTAGCGGGAGTAAGTGAGACCCAGTACTTC.

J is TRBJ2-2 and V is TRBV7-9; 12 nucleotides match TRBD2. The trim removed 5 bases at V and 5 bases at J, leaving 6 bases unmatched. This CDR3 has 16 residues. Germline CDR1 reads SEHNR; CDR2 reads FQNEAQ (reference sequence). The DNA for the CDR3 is TGTGCCAGCAGCACACTAGCGGGAGGTACGACCGGGGAGCTGTTTTTT. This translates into CASSTLAGGTTGELFF. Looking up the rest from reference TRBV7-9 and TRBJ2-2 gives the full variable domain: DTGVSQNPRHKITKRGQNVTFRCDPISEHNRLYWYRQTLGQGPEFLTYFQNEAQLEKSRLLSDRFSAERPKGSFSTLEIQRTEQGDSAMYLCASSTLAGGTTGELFFGEGSRLTVL.

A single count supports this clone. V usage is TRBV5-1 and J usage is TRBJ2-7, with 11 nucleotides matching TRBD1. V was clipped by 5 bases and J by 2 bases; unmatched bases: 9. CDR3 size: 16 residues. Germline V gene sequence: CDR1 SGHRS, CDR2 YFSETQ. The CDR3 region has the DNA TGCGCCAGCAGTGGGACAGGGGGTCGGCCGACCTACGAGCAGTACGTC. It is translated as CASSGTGGRPTYEQYV.

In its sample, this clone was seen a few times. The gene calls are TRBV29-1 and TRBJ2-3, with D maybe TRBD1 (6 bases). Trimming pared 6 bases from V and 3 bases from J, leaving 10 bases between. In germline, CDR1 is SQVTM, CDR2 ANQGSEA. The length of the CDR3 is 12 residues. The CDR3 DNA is TGCAGCGTCGATGGACAGACAGATACGCAGTATTTT. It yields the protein CSVDGQTDTQYF.